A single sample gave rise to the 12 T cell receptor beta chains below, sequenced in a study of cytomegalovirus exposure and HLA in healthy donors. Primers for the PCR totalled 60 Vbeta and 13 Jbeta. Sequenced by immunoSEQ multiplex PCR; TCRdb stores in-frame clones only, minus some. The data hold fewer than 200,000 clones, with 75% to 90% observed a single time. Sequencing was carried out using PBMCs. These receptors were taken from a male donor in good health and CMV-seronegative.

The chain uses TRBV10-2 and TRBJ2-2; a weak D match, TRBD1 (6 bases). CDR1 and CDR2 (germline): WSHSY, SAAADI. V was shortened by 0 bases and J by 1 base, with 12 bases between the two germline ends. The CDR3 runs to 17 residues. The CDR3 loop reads CASSESTGYGNTGELFF. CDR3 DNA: TGCGCCAGCAGTGAGTCGACAGGATACGGGAACACCGGGGAGCTGTTTTTT.

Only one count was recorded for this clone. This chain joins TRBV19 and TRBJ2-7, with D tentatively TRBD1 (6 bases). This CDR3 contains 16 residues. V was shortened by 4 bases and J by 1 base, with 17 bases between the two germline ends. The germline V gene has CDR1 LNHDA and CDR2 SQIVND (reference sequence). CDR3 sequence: CASSTLTGSASYEQYF. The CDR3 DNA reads TGTGCCAGTAGTACCTTAACAGGGTCGGCATCCTACGAGCAGTACTTC.

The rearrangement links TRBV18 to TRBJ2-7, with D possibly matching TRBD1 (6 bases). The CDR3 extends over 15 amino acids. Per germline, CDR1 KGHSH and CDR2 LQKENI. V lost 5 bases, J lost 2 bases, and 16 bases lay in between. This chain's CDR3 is CASSTRGTGTYEQYF. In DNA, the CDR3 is TGTGCCAGCTCAACGAGGGGGACGGGGACCTACGAGCAGTACTTC.

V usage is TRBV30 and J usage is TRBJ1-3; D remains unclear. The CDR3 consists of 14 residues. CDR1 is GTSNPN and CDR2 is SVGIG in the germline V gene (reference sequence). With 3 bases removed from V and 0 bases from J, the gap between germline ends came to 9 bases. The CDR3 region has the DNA TGTGCCTGGAGGAGAGGGTACTCTGGAAACACCATATATTTT. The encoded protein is CAWRRGYSGNTIYF.

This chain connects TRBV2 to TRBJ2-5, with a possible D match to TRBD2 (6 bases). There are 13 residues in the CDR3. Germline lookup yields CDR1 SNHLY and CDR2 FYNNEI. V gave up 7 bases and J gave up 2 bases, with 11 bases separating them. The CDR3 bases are TGTGCCAGCACCTTGGGACTTCAAGAGACCCAGTACTTC. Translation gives CASTLGLQETQYF.

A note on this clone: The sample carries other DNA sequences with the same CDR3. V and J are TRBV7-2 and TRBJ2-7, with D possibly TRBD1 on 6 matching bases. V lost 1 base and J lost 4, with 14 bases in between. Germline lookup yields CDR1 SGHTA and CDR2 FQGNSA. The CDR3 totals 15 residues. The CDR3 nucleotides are TGTGCCAGCAGCTTAGGGGCAGGGGCGGGTTACGAGCAGTACTTC. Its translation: CASSLGAGAGYEQYF.

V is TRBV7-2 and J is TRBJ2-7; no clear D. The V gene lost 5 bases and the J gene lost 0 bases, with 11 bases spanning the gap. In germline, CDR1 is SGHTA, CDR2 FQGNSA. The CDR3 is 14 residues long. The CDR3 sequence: CASSPLLSSYEQYF. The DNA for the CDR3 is TGTGCCAGCAGCCCCCTTTTGAGCTCCTACGAGCAGTACTTC.

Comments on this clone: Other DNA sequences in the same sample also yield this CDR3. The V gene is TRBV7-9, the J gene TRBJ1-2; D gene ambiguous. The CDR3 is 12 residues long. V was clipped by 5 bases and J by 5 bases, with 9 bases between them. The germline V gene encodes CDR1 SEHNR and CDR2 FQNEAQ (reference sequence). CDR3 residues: CASSQTNYGYTF. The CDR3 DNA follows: TGTGCCAGCAGCCAAACAAATTATGGCTACACCTTC.

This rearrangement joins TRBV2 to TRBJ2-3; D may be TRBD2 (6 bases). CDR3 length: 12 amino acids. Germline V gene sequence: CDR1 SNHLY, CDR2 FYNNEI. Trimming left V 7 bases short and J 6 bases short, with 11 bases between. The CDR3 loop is CASTDGGDTQYF. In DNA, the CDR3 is TGTGCCAGCACCGATGGGGGGGATACGCAGTATTTT.

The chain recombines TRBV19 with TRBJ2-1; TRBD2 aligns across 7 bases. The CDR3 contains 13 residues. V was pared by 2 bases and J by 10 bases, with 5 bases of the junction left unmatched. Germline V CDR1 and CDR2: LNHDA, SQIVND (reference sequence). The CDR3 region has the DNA TGTGCCAGTAGTATACCCCCTAGCGGCGAGCAGTTCTTC. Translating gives CASSIPPSGEQFF.

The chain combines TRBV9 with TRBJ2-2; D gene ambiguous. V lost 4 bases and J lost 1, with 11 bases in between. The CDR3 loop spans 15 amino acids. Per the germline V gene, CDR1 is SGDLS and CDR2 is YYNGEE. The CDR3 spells CASSPNPGNTGELFF. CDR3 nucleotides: TGTGCCAGCAGCCCTAACCCCGGGAACACCGGGGAGCTGTTTTTT.

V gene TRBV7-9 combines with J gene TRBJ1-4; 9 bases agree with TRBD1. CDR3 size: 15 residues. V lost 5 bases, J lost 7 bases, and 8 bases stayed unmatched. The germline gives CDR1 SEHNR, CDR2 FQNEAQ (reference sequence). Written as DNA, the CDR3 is TGTGCCAGCAGCGGAACAGGGGGCGATGGTGAAAAACTGTTTTTT. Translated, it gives CASSGTGGDGEKLFF.